The 26 T cell receptor beta chains below were found in one sample sequenced in a study of cytomegalovirus exposure and HLA in healthy donors. PCR employed 60 Vbeta and 13 Jbeta primers. Sequencing was performed with immunoSEQ multiplex PCR; in TCRdb, only in-frame clones are kept and a portion is missing. The sample shows more than 40,000 clones, over 70% of them seen only once. Sequenced input: PBMCs. The source of these receptors is a man in his fifties in good health and CMV-seronegative.

This rearrangement joins TRBV2 to TRBJ1-3; 7 nucleotides align to TRBD1. The germline CDR1 and CDR2 sequences are SNHLY and FYNNEI. The trim removed 7 bases at V and 3 bases at J, leaving 9 bases unmatched. This CDR3 contains 15 residues. The CDR3 nucleotides are TGTGCCAGCAACCGCCCCACAGGGGTTGGAAACACCATATATTTT. It is translated as CASNRPTGVGNTIYF.

This rearrangement joins TRBV19 to TRBJ2-7, with 8 positions matching TRBD1. Germline CDR1 is LNHDA and CDR2 is SQIVND (reference sequence). The CDR3 is made up of 14 amino acids. Unmatched junction bases numbered 2, after V lost 1 base and J lost 3 bases. The CDR3 DNA reads as TGTGCCAGTAGTATAGGGACAGGGTTCTACGAGCAGTACTTC. It is translated as CASSIGTGFYEQYF.

V gene TRBV7-2 combines with J gene TRBJ2-6; 7 bases align to TRBD2. Trimming at V came to 8 bases and at J to 0 bases, leaving 7 bases not matched to a gene. CDR1 is SGHTA, CDR2 FQGNSA, per germline. The CDR3 totals 16 residues. This CDR3 is CASRPGGSSGANVLTF. In nucleotides, the CDR3 is TGTGCCAGCCGACCTGGCGGGAGCTCTGGGGCCAACGTCCTGACTTTC. The variable domain in full, with the rest retrieved from reference TRBV7-2 and TRBJ2-6, is GAGVSQSPSNKVTEKGKDVELRCDPISGHTALYWYRQSLGQGLEFLIYFQGNSAPDKSGLPSDRFSAERTGGSVSTLTIQRTQQEDSAVYLCASRPGGSSGANVLTFGAGSRLTVL.

The chain is built from TRBV6-1 and TRBJ1-5, with D possibly being TRBD1 (5 bases). CDR3 size: 12 residues. In germline, CDR1 is MNHNS, CDR2 SASEGT. Trimming took 11 bases from V and 0 from J, leaving 8 bases between them. CDR3 amino acids: CAGGISNQPQHF. The CDR3 DNA follows: TGTGCCGGGGGGATTAGCAATCAGCCCCAGCATTTT.

The chain combines TRBV5-8 with TRBJ1-1; D remains unclear. The CDR3 has 14 residues. Germline CDR1 reads SGHTS; CDR2 reads YDEGEE. Trimming took 0 bases from V and 0 from J, leaving 6 bases between them. CDR3 DNA: TGTGCCAGCAGCTTGGATCCGGTGAACACTGAAGCTTTCTTT. Translation gives CASSLDPVNTEAFF.

The V call is TRBV6-5, the J call TRBJ2-1, with D possibly being TRBD2 (5 bases). V lost 5 bases and J 9 bases, leaving 20 bases between the germline ends. Per germline, CDR1 MNHEY and CDR2 SVGAGI. There are 15 residues in the CDR3. The CDR3 sequence: CASSLGSEPGGEQFF. In DNA, the CDR3 is TGTGCCAGCAGTCTGGGGTCAGAGCCCGGAGGTGAGCAGTTCTTC.

The chain combines TRBV6-1 with TRBJ2-5; 7 bases are a match to TRBD2. V lost 3 bases and J lost 5; bases outside the gene matches: 6. This CDR3 comprises 14 residues. Germline V gene sequence: CDR1 MNHNS, CDR2 SASEGT. CDR3 in DNA: TGTGCCAGCAGTGACCAGCGGGAAGGCGAGACCCAGTACTTC. Translated, it gives CASSDQREGETQYF.

The chain is built from TRBV9 and TRBJ1-5, with D perhaps TRBD1 (5 bases). The germline CDR1 and CDR2 sequences are SGDLS and YYNGEE. The germline V and J ends were trimmed by 2 bases and 6 bases, with 15 bases remaining between them. The CDR3 loop spans 15 amino acids. CDR3 amino acids: CASSVQGDGGQPQHF. The DNA for the CDR3 is TGTGCCAGCAGCGTCCAGGGTGACGGCGGTCAGCCCCAGCATTTT.

This clone has more than one count but fewer than ten. V and J are TRBV6-5 and TRBJ2-7, with D possibly TRBD2 on 5 matching bases. This CDR3 has 12 residues. Germline CDR1 and CDR2: MNHEY and SVGAGI. The V gene lost 6 bases and the J gene lost 2 bases, with 8 bases spanning the gap. The CDR3 sequence is CASSGETYEQYF. CDR3 nucleotide sequence: TGTGCCAGCAGCGGGGAGACCTACGAGCAGTACTTC.

In its sample, this clone was seen once. The rearrangement joins TRBV29-1 to TRBJ1-1, with no clear D. This CDR3 has 11 residues. Germline V CDR1 and CDR2: SQVTM, ANQGSEA. Trimming shortened V by 4 bases and J by 2 bases, and 5 bases separated the two germline ends. The CDR3 loop reads CSVVRNTEAFF. CDR3 bases: TGCAGCGTTGTCAGAAACACTGAAGCTTTCTTT. The entire variable domain, with the rest obtained from reference TRBV29-1 and TRBJ1-1, is as follows: SAVISQKPSRDICQRGTSLTIQCQVDSQVTMMFWYRQQPGQSLTLIATANQGSEATYESGFVIDKFPISRPNLTFSTLTVSNMSPEDSSIYLCSVVRNTEAFFGQGTRLTVV.

This chain connects TRBV7-9 to TRBJ1-1; the D gene is possibly TRBD1 (6 bases). Trimming stripped 3 bases from V and 4 bases from J, with 15 bases between. Germline lookup yields CDR1 SEHNR and CDR2 FQNEAQ (reference sequence). The CDR3 consists of 15 residues. The CDR3 is CASSLTGGHGTEAFF. For the CDR3, the DNA is TGTGCCAGCAGCTTGACCGGGGGGCATGGCACTGAAGCTTTCTTT. Together with reference TRBV7-9 and TRBJ1-1, the CDR3 gives the full variable domain: DTGVSQNPRHKITKRGQNVTFRCDPISEHNRLYWYRQTLGQGPEFLTYFQNEAQLEKSRLLSDRFSAERPKGSFSTLEIQRTEQGDSAMYLCASSLTGGHGTEAFFGQGTRLTVV.

The rearrangement joins TRBV7-9 to TRBJ2-5, with D possibly matching TRBD2 (5 bases). The CDR3 totals 15 residues. V gave up 5 bases and J gave up 1 base, with 14 bases separating them. Germline-derived CDR1 and CDR2 are SEHNR and FQNEAQ (reference sequence). The CDR3 bases are TGTGCCAGCAGCGAGAGGGCCGCGGCCCAAGAGACCCAGTACTTC. Translated, it gives CASSERAAAQETQYF.

The gene calls are TRBV14 and TRBJ1-1, with no clear D. With 5 bases removed from V and 14 bases from J, the gap between germline ends came to 15 bases. The CDR3 covers 11 residues. The germline CDR1 and CDR2 sequences are SGHDN and FVKESK. The CDR3 DNA sequence: TGTGCCAGCAGCGCGGGTTGGAGGGCGTTCTTT. Its translation: CASSAGWRAFF.

This chain joins TRBV7-9 and TRBJ2-1; TRBD1 might be the D (6 bases). The germline V gene encodes CDR1 SEHNR and CDR2 FQNEAQ (reference sequence). V lost 5 bases and J lost 3, with 11 bases in between. The CDR3 consists of 14 residues. The CDR3 sequence is CASSPGAGYNEQFF. CDR3 DNA sequence: TGTGCCAGCAGCCCAGGGGCGGGCTACAATGAGCAGTTCTTC.

This clone occurred a few times. The gene calls are TRBV28 and TRBJ2-7; 12 nucleotides agree with TRBD2. V trimming: 7 bases; J trimming: 4 bases; junction bases outside the gene matches: 5. The length of the CDR3 is 14 residues. From germline, CDR1 is MDHEN and CDR2 SYDVKM. CDR3 loop: CASTAGLAGYEQYF. The CDR3 DNA reads TGTGCCAGCACGGCTGGACTAGCGGGATACGAGCAGTACTTC.

The CDR3 DNA is TGCGCCAGCAGCCAAGGGAGCAGGGACAAGAACTACGAGCAGTACTTC. This translates into CASSQGSRDKNYEQYF. The V and J genes are TRBV4-1 and TRBJ2-7; possibly TRBD1 for D (6 bases). V shed 1 base and J shed 3 bases, with 16 bases lying between them. Looked up from germline, CDR1 is MGHRA and CDR2 is YSYEKL. This CDR3 region has 16 residues.

The rearrangement links TRBV25-1 to TRBJ1-2; weak D call: TRBD1 (6 bases). The CDR3 consists of 15 residues. Germline lookup yields CDR1 MGHDK and CDR2 SYGVNS. V was pared by 3 bases and J by 4 bases, with 15 bases between. CDR3 sequence: CASSDSFGGAYGYTF. The CDR3 nucleotides read TGTGCCAGCAGTGACTCCTTTGGGGGGGCCTATGGCTACACCTTC.

Only a few counts were recorded for this clone. The V call is TRBV5-6, the J call TRBJ1-4; 9 bases align to TRBD1. The CDR3 spans 16 residues. V lost 4 bases and J lost 6; bases outside the gene matches: 10. Germline V gives CDR1 SGHDT, CDR2 YYEEEE. CDR3: CASSTGQGRADEKLFF. The CDR3 coding sequence is TGTGCCAGCAGCACTGGACAGGGGAGGGCGGATGAAAAACTGTTTTTT.

The chain is built from TRBV7-9 and TRBJ1-1; 9 bases are a match to TRBD1. The trim removed 5 bases at V and 4 bases at J, leaving 5 bases unmatched. Germline CDR1 SEHNR, CDR2 FQNEAQ (reference sequence). The CDR3 loop spans 14 amino acids. Here the CDR3 reads CASSQGQGSTEAFF. The CDR3 nucleotides are TGTGCCAGCAGCCAAGGACAGGGGAGCACTGAAGCTTTCTTT. The variable domain in full, with the rest retrieved from reference TRBV7-9 and TRBJ1-1, is DTGVSQNPRHKITKRGQNVTFRCDPISEHNRLYWYRQTLGQGPEFLTYFQNEAQLEKSRLLSDRFSAERPKGSFSTLEIQRTEQGDSAMYLCASSQGQGSTEAFFGQGTRLTVV.

The V and J genes are TRBV19 and TRBJ2-7; D perhaps matches TRBD1 (5 bases). CDR3 size: 13 residues. Germline V gene sequence: CDR1 LNHDA, CDR2 SQIVND (reference sequence). The germline V and J ends were trimmed by 4 bases and 9 bases, with 16 bases remaining between them. CDR3 nucleotide sequence: TGTGCCAGTAGTAAGGCTACAGGTCTTGGGCAGTACTTC. Encoded protein: CASSKATGLGQYF. The entire variable domain, with the rest obtained from reference TRBV19 and TRBJ2-7, is as follows: DGGITQSPKYLFRKEGQNVTLSCEQNLNHDAMYWYRQDPGQGLRLIYYSQIVNDFQKGDIAEGYSVSREKKESFPLTVTSAQKNPTAFYLCASSKATGLGQYFGPGTRLTVT.

This clone was seen once. This chain joins TRBV6-5 and TRBJ1-1, with a possible D match to TRBD1 (6 bases). Per the germline V gene, CDR1 is MNHEY and CDR2 is SVGAGI. This CDR3 spans 14 amino acids. V was pared by 0 bases and J by 8 bases, with 13 bases between. DNA of the CDR3: TGTGCCAGCAGTTACTCGAGGGAGGGGGGAGAAGCTTTCTTT. This translates into CASSYSREGGEAFF.

The rearrangement uses TRBV7-9 and TRBJ2-7; tentatively, D is TRBD2 (6 bases). This CDR3 has 15 amino acids. V was clipped by 5 bases and J by 6 bases, with 20 bases between them. Germline CDR1 SEHNR, CDR2 FQNEAQ (reference sequence). The CDR3 region is CASSAGRGIGVEQYF. In DNA, the CDR3 is TGTGCCAGCAGCGCAGGACGGGGGATTGGCGTCGAGCAGTACTTC.

The CDR3 reads CASTRRTSPYEQYF. CDR3 sequence (DNA): TGTGCCAGCACCCGAAGGACTAGCCCCTACGAGCAGTACTTC. This chain joins TRBV28 and TRBJ2-7, with TRBD2 identical over 8 bases. CDR3 length: 14 amino acids. Trimming removed 7 bases from V and 2 bases from J; junction bases left unmatched: 7. The germline V gene has CDR1 MDHEN and CDR2 SYDVKM.

The rearrangement uses TRBV28 and TRBJ1-4; tentative D call: TRBD1 (5 bases). Trimming took off 4 bases at V and 7 bases at J, with 19 bases between the two ends. The CDR3 has 16 amino acids. Per germline, CDR1 MDHEN and CDR2 SYDVKM. The CDR3 loop is CASSSIWQGIGEKLFF. The CDR3 DNA follows: TGTGCCAGCAGTTCCATATGGCAGGGAATCGGTGAAAAACTGTTTTTT.

The rearrangement joins TRBV28 to TRBJ1-3; tentative D call: TRBD1 (6 bases). Per the germline V gene, CDR1 is MDHEN and CDR2 is SYDVKM. The CDR3 extends over 18 amino acids. The ends were cut back, 3 bases at V and 2 bases at J, with 20 bases in the middle. The CDR3 DNA reads TGTGCCAGCAGTTTCGATGTTCAGGGACAAGGGACTGGAAACACCATATATTTT. This encodes CASSFDVQGQGTGNTIYF.

This chain links TRBV2 with TRBJ1-2; TRBD1 matches 8 bases. Per the germline V gene, CDR1 is SNHLY and CDR2 is FYNNEI. The CDR3 covers 14 residues. V gave up 3 bases and J gave up 8 bases; unmatched junction bases: 8. Here the CDR3 reads CASSEQGATGGYTF. CDR3 coding DNA: TGTGCCAGCAGTGAGCAGGGGGCGACGGGGGGCTACACCTTC.